These 20 T cell receptor beta chains share one sample of origin, sequenced in a study of identical twins. TCRdb fed the 5' RACE reads into MiXCR, producing one record per CDR3 protein. Counted here are 1,800,000 or so distinct CDR3 sequences, 25% to 35% occurring once; the ten biggest clones make up more than 0.25%. Specimen: cord blood. The receptor set was obtained from a newborn girl in good health.

This chain connects TRBV12-3 or TRBV12-4 to TRBJ2-3, with 13 bases lining up with TRBD2. CDR3 size: 17 residues. With V trimmed by 5 bases and J by 2 bases, 7 bases remained unmatched. CDR3 loop: CASSPLTSGGYTDTQYF. The CDR3 DNA sequence: TGTGCCAGCAGTCCATTGACTAGCGGGGGGTACACAGATACGCAGTATTTT.

This clonotype showed up just a few times. V and J are TRBV2 and TRBJ2-5, with D maybe TRBD2 (5 bases). Germline CDR1 and CDR2: SNHLY and FYNNEI. The CDR3 spans 15 residues. Deletions cut 2 bases from V and 4 bases from J, with 14 bases between. CDR3 in DNA: TGTGCCAGCAGTGAAAGTATTAGCGTCTTAGAGACCCAGTACTTC. This translates into CASSESISVLETQYF.

This clonotype was counted ten times or more. An end of the junction does not agree with germline; a read error may underlie this. The chain is built from TRBV5-1 and TRBJ2-3; possible D gene TRBD2, 5 bases. The length of the CDR3 is 16 residues. Germline CDR1 and CDR2: SGHRS and YFSETQ. The CDR3 nucleotides read TGTGCCAGCAGCTTAGGGTCAAGCGGAAGCACAGATACGCAGTATTTT. Its protein product is CASSLGSSGSTDTQYF.

V and J are TRBV20-1 and TRBJ2-1; 7 nucleotides match TRBD1. The V and J ends lost 2 bases and 3 bases, in that order; junction bases with no gene match: 10. The CDR3 runs 16 residues. CDR1 and CDR2 (germline): DFQATT, SNEGSKA (reference sequence). CDR3 sequence reads: CSARPSQGKSYNEQFF. CDR3 bases: TGCAGTGCTAGACCTTCACAGGGGAAAAGCTACAATGAGCAGTTCTTC.

This clonotype was seen a handful of times. CDR3 residues: CSARRTSGVSYEQYF. The CDR3 region has the DNA TGCAGTGCTAGAAGAACTAGCGGGGTTTCCTACGAGCAGTACTTC. The chain employs TRBV20-1 and TRBJ2-7; 10 positions agree with TRBD2. The CDR3 spans 15 residues. Unmatched junction bases numbered 5, after V lost 2 bases and J lost 1 base. The germline CDR1 and CDR2 sequences are DFQATT and SNEGSKA (reference sequence).

There are a few counts of this clonotype. The chain uses TRBV12-3 or TRBV12-4 and TRBJ2-5, with TRBD2 matching 7 bases. The CDR3 contains 12 residues. Trimming took 9 bases from V and 11 from J; bases not matched to a gene: 12. The CDR3 nucleotides are TGTGCCAGTAGACTGGGGGGGACGGAGCAGTACTTC. This gives the protein CASRLGGTEQYF.

In this sample, this clonotype turned up a few times. This chain joins TRBV29-1 and TRBJ1-2; a possible D gene is TRBD1 (5 bases). Looked up from germline, CDR1 is SQVTM and CDR2 is ANQGSEA. Trimming stripped 4 bases from V and 3 bases from J, with 12 bases between. The CDR3 consists of 13 residues. The CDR3 here is CSVVTGTYYGYTF. The CDR3 bases are TGCAGCGTTGTAACCGGGACCTACTATGGCTACACCTTC.

This clonotype has a handful of counts. J is TRBJ2-3 and V is TRBV28; D is undetermined. Trimming stripped 7 bases from V and 7 bases from J, with 15 bases between. CDR3 size: 13 residues. Germline CDR1 and CDR2: MDHEN and SYDVKM. CDR3 nucleotide sequence: TGTGCCAGCACGCTGGCAGTTTACAATACGCAGTATTTT. This gives the protein CASTLAVYNTQYF.

The rearrangement joins TRBV4-2 to TRBJ2-7, with 7 bases lining up with TRBD2. The junction had 6 bases not matched to a gene; V was cut back by 1 base and J by 3 bases. The CDR3 has 15 amino acids. From germline, CDR1 is LGHNA and CDR2 YNFKEQ. The CDR3: CASSQGEGRRYEQYF. CDR3 in DNA: TGTGCCAGCAGCCAAGGGGAGGGACGACGCTACGAGCAGTACTTC.

The count of this clonotype is one. One junction end disagrees with the germline gene, perhaps due to a read error. The DNA for the CDR3 is TGTGCCGGCAGTCCATCCCCCGACGGGTTCCAAGAGACCCAGTACTTC. It encodes CAGSPSPDGFQETQYF. The chain links TRBV28 to TRBJ2-5; no definite D call. CDR1 and CDR2 (germline): MDHEN, SYDVKM. The CDR3 contains 16 residues.

The chain has TRBV13 and TRBJ2-4; D possibly corresponds to TRBD2 (5 bases). V was clipped by 1 base and J by 14 bases, with 15 bases between them. The CDR3 runs 13 residues. Germline lookup yields CDR1 PRHDT and CDR2 FYEKMQ (reference sequence). The CDR3 nucleotides are TGTGCCAGCAGCTTAGATGGAGGACTTATAAAGTACTTC. Translated: CASSLDGGLIKYF.

This clonotype was recorded once. The V and J genes are TRBV5-1 and TRBJ2-7; D may be TRBD1 (6 bases). Trimming stripped 4 bases from V and 0 bases from J, with 14 bases between. Germline V CDR1 and CDR2: SGHRS, YFSETQ. This CDR3 spans 15 amino acids. The CDR3 DNA reads TGCGCCAGCAGCCCAACACAGGGCCTCTCCTACGAGCAGTACTTC. This encodes CASSPTQGLSYEQYF. The variable domain in full, completed from reference TRBV5-1 and TRBJ2-7, reads KAGVTQTPRYLIKTRGQQVTLSCSPISGHRSVSWYQQTPGQGLQFLFEYFSETQRNKGNFPGRFSGRQFSNSRSEMNVSTLELGDSALYLCASSPTQGLSYEQYFGPGTRLTVT.

This chain uses TRBV27 with TRBJ2-7; no definite D call. Germline-derived CDR1 and CDR2 are MNHEY and SMNVEV (reference sequence). The CDR3 spans 11 residues. V was clipped by 8 bases and J by 3 bases, with 8 bases between them. CDR3 protein: CASFRRYEQYF. Here the CDR3 DNA reads TGTGCCAGCTTCCGACGCTACGAGCAGTACTTC.

CDR3 residues: CASSLGGTSVLEQYF. The CDR3 bases are TGCGCCAGCAGCTTGGGAGGGACTAGTGTTTTGGAGCAGTACTTC. The chain combines TRBV5-1 with TRBJ2-7; TRBD2 matches at 8 bases. The length of the CDR3 is 15 residues. The V segment lost 0 bases and the J segment 7 bases; nucleotides outside the gene matches: 9. Germline V gene data show CDR1 as SGHRS and CDR2 as YFSETQ.

On this clonotype itself: Relative to the germline gene, one junction end is altered; a read error may explain this. The chain uses TRBV4-2 and TRBJ2-1, with D possibly TRBD2 on 5 matching bases. The CDR3 runs 13 residues. CDR1 and CDR2 (germline): LGHNA, YNFKEQ. The CDR3 DNA is TGTGCCAGCAGCCAAGCTAGCAGGTATGAGCGGTTCTTC. Translation gives CASSQASRYERFF.

The rearrangement joins TRBV5-1 to TRBJ2-2; a weak D match, TRBD1 (5 bases). Germline V gene lookup returns CDR1 SGHRS and CDR2 YFSETQ. Trimming left V 4 bases short and J 4 bases short, with 17 bases between. This CDR3 has 16 residues. CDR3 bases: TGCGCCAGCAGCCCCCTCAGCAGGGTTATCACCGGGGAGCTGTTTTTT. Amino acid sequence: CASSPLSRVITGELFF.

This chain links TRBV5-1 with TRBJ1-4, with 9 bases matching TRBD1. V gave up 7 bases and J gave up 2 bases; unmatched junction bases: 6. Germline lookup yields CDR1 SGHRS and CDR2 YFSETQ. The CDR3 totals 15 residues. CDR3 loop: CASAPQGATNEKLFF. In DNA, the CDR3 is TGCGCCAGCGCCCCACAGGGGGCGACTAATGAAAAACTGTTTTTT.

This sequence joins TRBV20-1 and TRBJ2-7; D is unclear. CDR1 and CDR2 from the germline V gene are DFQATT and SNEGSKA (reference sequence). Trimming shortened V by 1 base and J by 2 bases, and 12 bases separated the two germline ends. This CDR3 contains 14 residues. CDR3 residues: CSARVLVGTYEQYF. As DNA, the CDR3 is TGCAGTGCTAGAGTTTTGGTGGGGACCTACGAGCAGTACTTC.

This clonotype was picked up a small number of times. The chain uses TRBV28 and TRBJ1-2; a possible D gene is TRBD1 (5 bases). Trimming left V 2 bases short and J 8 bases short, with 15 bases between. CDR1 and CDR2 from the germline V gene are MDHEN and SYDVKM. This CDR3 comprises 14 residues. CDR3 sequence (DNA): TGTGCCAGCAGTTTACCCGGGACGACTAGGGGCTACACCTTC. It codes for CASSLPGTTRGYTF.

This clonotype turned up a few times. This rearrangement joins TRBV27 to TRBJ2-7; D possibly corresponds to TRBD1 (6 bases). V lost 4 bases, J lost 0 bases, and 13 bases lay in between. This CDR3 comprises 15 residues. Looked up from germline, CDR1 is MNHEY and CDR2 is SMNVEV (reference sequence). The CDR3 region has the DNA TGTGCCAGCAGTTCGGCGGAGACAGGCTCCTACGAGCAGTACTTC. Translation: CASSSAETGSYEQYF.